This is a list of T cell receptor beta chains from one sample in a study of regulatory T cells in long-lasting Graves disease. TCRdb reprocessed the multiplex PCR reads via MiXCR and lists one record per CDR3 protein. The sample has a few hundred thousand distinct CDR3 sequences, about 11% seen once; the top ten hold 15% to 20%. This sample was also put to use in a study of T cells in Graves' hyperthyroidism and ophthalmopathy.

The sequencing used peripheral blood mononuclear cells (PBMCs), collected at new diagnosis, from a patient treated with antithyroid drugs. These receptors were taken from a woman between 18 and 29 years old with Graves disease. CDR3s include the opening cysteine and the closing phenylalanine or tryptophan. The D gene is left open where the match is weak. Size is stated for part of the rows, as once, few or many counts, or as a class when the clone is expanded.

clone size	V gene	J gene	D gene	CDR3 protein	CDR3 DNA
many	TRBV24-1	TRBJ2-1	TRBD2	CATSDWTSGRYNEQFF	TGTGCCACCAGTGATTGGACTAGCGGGAGGTACAATGAGCAGTTCTTC
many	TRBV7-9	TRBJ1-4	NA	CASSLMDRYEKLFF	TGTGCCAGCAGCTTAATGGACCGGTACGAAAAACTGTTTTTT
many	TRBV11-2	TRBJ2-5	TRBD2	CASSSPGTTGLQETQYF	TGTGCCAGCAGCTCCCCCGGGACTACCGGACTGCAAGAGACCCAGTACTTC
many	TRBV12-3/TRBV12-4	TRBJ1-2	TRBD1	CASSQTGDGYTF	TGTGCCAGCAGCCAAACAGGGGATGGCTACACCTTC
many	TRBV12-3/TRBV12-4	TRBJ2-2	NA	CASSSQGGGRRTGELFF	TGTGCCAGCAGCTCACAGGGTGGCGGGAGACGCACCGGGGAGCTGTTTTTT
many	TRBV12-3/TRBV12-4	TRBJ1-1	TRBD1	CASRQDRVSRGNTEAFF	TGTGCCAGCAGACAAGACAGGGTATCCCGTGGGAACACTGAAGCTTTCTTT
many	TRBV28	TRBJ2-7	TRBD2	CASTPHRTSGRKPYEQYF	TGTGCCAGCACCCCCCACCGGACTAGCGGGAGAAAGCCCTACGAGCAGTACTTC
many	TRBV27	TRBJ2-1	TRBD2	CASSLGGRTYNEQFF	TGTGCCAGCAGTCTGGGCGGGAGGACCTACAATGAGCAGTTCTTC
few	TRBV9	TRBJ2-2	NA	CASSVEVGELFF	TGTGCCAGCAGCGTAGAGGTAGGGGAGCTGTTTTTT
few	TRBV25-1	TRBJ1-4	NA	CASSTHYSQDEKLFF	TGTGCCAGCAGTACGCATTACAGCCAGGACGAAAAACTGTTTTTT
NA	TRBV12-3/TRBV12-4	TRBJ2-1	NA	CASSRALNYNEQFF	TGTGCCAGCAGTAGAGCGCTTAACTACAATGAGCAGTTCTTC
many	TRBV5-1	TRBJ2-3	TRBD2	CASSFGLADTDTQYF	TGCGCCAGCAGCTTCGGACTAGCGGACACAGATACGCAGTATTTT
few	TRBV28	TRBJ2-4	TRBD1	CAIGQGFPNIQYF	TGTGCCATCGGACAGGGTTTCCCTAACATTCAGTACTTC
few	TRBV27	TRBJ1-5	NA	CASSFEGNSNQPQHF	TGTGCCAGCAGTTTTGAGGGTAATAGCAATCAGCCCCAGCATTTT
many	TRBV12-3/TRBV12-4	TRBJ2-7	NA	CASSEESWGYEQYF	TGTGCCAGCAGCGAAGAATCCTGGGGGTACGAGCAGTACTTC